The present T cell receptor (beta chain) was sequenced within a study of early T cells in non-severe SARS-CoV-2 infection. For the study at large: Chains were not paired, and sequencing was done on bulk RNA from unsorted whole blood.

Unique molecular identifiers tagged individual cDNA molecules. TCRdb ran MiXCR on the 5' RACE reads and lists one entry per CDR3 protein. The sample shows over 55,000 distinct CDR3 sequences, roughly 8% of them seen only once. The germline V gene encodes CDR1 WSHSY and CDR2 SAAADI. This CDR3 is 14 amino acids long. The V end lost 0 bases, the J end lost 7 bases, and 12 bases lay between the germline ends. Overall study results and limits: In VDJdb matching, anti-spike CD8 responses were favored while private and CD4 specificities went missing.

The table lists this clonotype with many counts. As yet, its antigen is unknown. This chain connects TRBV10-2 to TRBJ1-2, with D tentatively TRBD1 (6 bases). The sample was whole blood. This receptor was obtained from an adult who was a healthcare worker with PCR-confirmed SARS-CoV-2 infection or an uninfected control (not recorded which). The CDR3 region has the DNA TGCGCCAGCAGTGAGTCGAGACAGGTCTCTGGCTACACCTTC. It is translated as CASSESRQVSGYTF.